The clone carrying this T cell receptor beta chain was detected only a few times. In terms of origin and age, donors were healthy Caucasian individuals from Russia aged roughly 6 to 95. Together with a sample-barcoded 5' primer, a J-beta primer mix was included in a second PCR lasting 7 to 11 cycles. Each cDNA molecule was tagged by a template-switch adaptor that had 12 random nucleotides. TCRdb itself ran the 5' RACE reads through MiXCR, one entry per CDR3 protein. The table lists fewer than 2 million distinct CDR3 sequences, about 39% of them singletons. The data originate from a study of blood T cells in healthy people across ages. CDR1 is SGHVS and CDR2 is FNYEAQ in the germline V gene. The V end lost 5 bases, the J end lost 5 bases, and 16 bases lay between the germline ends. The CDR3 is 15 residues long.

The clonotype comes from a human donor in good health. J is TRBJ2-1 and V is TRBV7-6, with a possible D match to TRBD1 (5 bases). The specimen was blood. CDR3 region: CASSTHFARDNEQFF. The CDR3 DNA follows: TGTGCCAGCAGCACCCATTTCGCCAGGGACAATGAGCAGTTCTTC.